The clone carrying this T cell receptor (beta chain) was counted at least ten times. Antigen specificity is unknown. This sample was included in a study of T-cell memory formation after mild COVID-19. In the study overall: The study found TCR clusters largely donor specific. Notes on the study in general: The pre-infection memory compartment contained some responding clones, suggesting cross-reactive memory joined. CD8+ contracting clones occupied EMRA, while CD4+ ones occupied mainly CM and EM.

Barcoded TCR alpha and TCR beta cDNA libraries with UMIs came from 5'RACE using constant-segment primers. TCRdb recomputed calls from the 5' RACE reads with MiXCR, one row per CDR3 protein. Of approximately 340,000 distinct CDR3 sequences in the sample, roughly 15% were seen once. The V gene lost 0 bases and the J gene lost 8 bases, with 9 bases spanning the gap. Germline CDR1 reads SGHRS; CDR2 reads YFSETQ. The CDR3 extends over 14 amino acids. The V gene is TRBV5-1, the J gene TRBJ1-6, with a tentative D call TRBD1 (5 bases). The specimen was PBMCs or a T cell subset sorted from them (not recorded which). This clonotype was sampled from a man between 18 and 29 years old who had mild COVID-19 (a few samples of this study predate the infection). Cell type and time point are not known. The CDR3 coding sequence is TGCGCCAGCAGCTTGGAGGGGAAGGATTCACCCCTCCACTTT. Its translation: CASSLEGKDSPLHF.